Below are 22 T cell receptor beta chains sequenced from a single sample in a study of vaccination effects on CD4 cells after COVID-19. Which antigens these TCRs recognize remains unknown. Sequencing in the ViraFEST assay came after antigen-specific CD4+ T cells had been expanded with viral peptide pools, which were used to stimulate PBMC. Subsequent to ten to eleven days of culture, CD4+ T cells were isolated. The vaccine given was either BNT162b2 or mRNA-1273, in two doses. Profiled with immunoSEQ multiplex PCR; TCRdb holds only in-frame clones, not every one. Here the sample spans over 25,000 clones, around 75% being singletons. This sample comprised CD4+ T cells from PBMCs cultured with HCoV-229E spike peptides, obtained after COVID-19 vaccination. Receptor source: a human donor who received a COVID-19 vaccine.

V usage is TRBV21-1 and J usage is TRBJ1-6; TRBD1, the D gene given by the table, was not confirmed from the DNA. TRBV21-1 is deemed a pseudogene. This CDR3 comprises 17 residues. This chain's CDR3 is CASSAPCRGQNNSPLHF. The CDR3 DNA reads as TGTGCCAGCAGCGCCCCCTGCAGGGGGCAGAATAATTCACCCCTCCACTTT.

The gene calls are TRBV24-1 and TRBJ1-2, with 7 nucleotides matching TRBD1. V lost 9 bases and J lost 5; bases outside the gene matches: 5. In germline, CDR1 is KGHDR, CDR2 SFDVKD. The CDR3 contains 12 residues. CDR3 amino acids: CATGQDQYGYTF. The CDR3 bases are TGTGCCACCGGACAGGATCAATATGGCTACACCTTC.

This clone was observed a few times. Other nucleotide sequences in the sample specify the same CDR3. Here the CDR3 DNA reads TGTGCCTGGAGTGTACAACGCAATCAGCCCCAGCATTTT. This codes for CAWSVQRNQPQHF. The genes are TRBV30 and TRBJ1-5, with D unclear. The CDR3 runs to 13 residues. V was cut by 0 bases and J by 2 bases, with 5 bases left in between. Germline assignment: CDR1 GTSNPN and CDR2 SVGIG (reference sequence).

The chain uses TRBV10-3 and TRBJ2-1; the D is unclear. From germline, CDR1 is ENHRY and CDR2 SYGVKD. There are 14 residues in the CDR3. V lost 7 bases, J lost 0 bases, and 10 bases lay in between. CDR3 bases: TGTGCCATCAACCCTGACACCTCCTACAATGAGCAGTTCTTC. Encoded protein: CAINPDTSYNEQFF.

Here the CDR3 reads CASSRDRAVGRGYTF. CDR3 DNA: TGTGCCAGCAGTCGAGACCGGGCCGTCGGGAGAGGCTACACCTTC. This chain links TRBV6-5 with TRBJ1-2; D gene unclear. The CDR3 length is 15 residues. V dropped 5 bases and J dropped 8 bases, with 21 bases sitting between them. The germline V gene has CDR1 MNHEY and CDR2 SVGAGI.

The CDR3 protein is CASSQVLFAGQLNTGELFF. DNA for the CDR3: TGCGCCAGCAGCCAAGTTCTTTTCGCGGGACAGCTGAACACCGGGGAGCTGTTTTTT. V and J are TRBV4-1 and TRBJ2-2; possibly TRBD1 for D (7 bases). V gave up 1 base and J gave up 1 base, with 19 bases separating them. The germline CDR1 and CDR2 sequences are MGHRA and YSYEKL. The CDR3 covers 19 residues.

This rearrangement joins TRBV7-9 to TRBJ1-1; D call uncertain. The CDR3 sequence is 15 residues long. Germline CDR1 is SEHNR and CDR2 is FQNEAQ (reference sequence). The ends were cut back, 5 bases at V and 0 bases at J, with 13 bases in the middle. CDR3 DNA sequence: TGTGCCAGCAGCCCCCGGGGTAGCGTGAACACTGAAGCTTTCTTT. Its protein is CASSPRGSVNTEAFF.

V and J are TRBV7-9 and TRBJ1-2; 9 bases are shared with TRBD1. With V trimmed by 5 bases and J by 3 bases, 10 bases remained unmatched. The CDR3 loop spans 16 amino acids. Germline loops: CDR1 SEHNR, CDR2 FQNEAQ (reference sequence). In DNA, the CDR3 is TGTGCCAGCAGCCCCCAGGACAGGGGATTGGACTATGGCTACACCTTC. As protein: CASSPQDRGLDYGYTF. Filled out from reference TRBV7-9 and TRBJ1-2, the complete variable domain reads DTGVSQNPRHKITKRGQNVTFRCDPISEHNRLYWYRQTLGQGPEFLTYFQNEAQLEKSRLLSDRFSAERPKGSFSTLEIQRTEQGDSAMYLCASSPQDRGLDYGYTFGSGTRLTVV.

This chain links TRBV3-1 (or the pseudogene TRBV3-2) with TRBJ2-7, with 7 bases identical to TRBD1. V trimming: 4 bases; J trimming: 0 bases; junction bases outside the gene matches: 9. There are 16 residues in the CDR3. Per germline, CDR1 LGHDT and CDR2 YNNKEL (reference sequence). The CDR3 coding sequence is TGTGCCAGCAGCCGAATATCGACAGGGCTCTCCTACGAGCAGTACTTC. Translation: CASSRISTGLSYEQYF.

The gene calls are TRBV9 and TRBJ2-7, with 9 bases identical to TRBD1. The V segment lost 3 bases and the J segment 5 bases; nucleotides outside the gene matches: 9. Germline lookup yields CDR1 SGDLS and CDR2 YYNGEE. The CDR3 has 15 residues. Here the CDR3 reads CASSDEGTGLHEQYF. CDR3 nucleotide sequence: TGTGCCAGCAGCGATGAAGGGACAGGGTTGCACGAGCAGTACTTC. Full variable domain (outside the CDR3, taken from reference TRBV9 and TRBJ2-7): DSGVTQTPKHLITATGQRVTLRCSPRSGDLSVYWYQQSLDQGLQFLIQYYNGEERAKGNILERFSAQQFPDLHSELNLSSLELGDSALYFCASSDEGTGLHEQYFGPGTRLTVT.

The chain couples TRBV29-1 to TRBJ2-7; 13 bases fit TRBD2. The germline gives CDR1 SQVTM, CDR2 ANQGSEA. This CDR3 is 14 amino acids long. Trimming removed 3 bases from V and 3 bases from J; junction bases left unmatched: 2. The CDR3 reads CSVDGLAGVYEQYF. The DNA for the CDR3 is TGCAGCGTTGACGGACTAGCGGGAGTCTACGAGCAGTACTTC.

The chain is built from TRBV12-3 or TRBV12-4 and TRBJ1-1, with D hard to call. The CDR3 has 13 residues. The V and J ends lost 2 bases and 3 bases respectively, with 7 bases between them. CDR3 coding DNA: TGTGCCAGCAGTTTAATGTTGGACACTGAAGCTTTCTTT. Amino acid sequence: CASSLMLDTEAFF.

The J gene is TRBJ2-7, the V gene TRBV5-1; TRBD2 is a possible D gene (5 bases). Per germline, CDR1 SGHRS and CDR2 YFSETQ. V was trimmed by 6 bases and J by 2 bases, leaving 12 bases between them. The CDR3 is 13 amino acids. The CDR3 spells CASKMSGTYEQYF. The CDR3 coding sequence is TGCGCCAGCAAAATGAGCGGTACCTACGAGCAGTACTTC.

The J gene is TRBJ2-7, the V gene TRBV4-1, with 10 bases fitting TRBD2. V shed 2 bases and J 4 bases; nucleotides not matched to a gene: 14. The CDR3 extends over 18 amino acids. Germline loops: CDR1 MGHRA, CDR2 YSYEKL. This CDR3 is CASSQRTSGTTTGYEQYF. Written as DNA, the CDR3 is TGCGCCAGCAGCCAACGGACTAGCGGAACAACCACCGGGTACGAGCAGTACTTC.

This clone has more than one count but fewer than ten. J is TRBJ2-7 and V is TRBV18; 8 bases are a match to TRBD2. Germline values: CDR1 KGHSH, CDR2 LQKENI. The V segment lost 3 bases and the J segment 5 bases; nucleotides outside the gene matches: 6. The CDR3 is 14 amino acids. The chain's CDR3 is CASSPASGSHEQYF. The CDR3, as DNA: TGTGCCAGCTCACCGGCCAGCGGGAGTCACGAGCAGTACTTC.

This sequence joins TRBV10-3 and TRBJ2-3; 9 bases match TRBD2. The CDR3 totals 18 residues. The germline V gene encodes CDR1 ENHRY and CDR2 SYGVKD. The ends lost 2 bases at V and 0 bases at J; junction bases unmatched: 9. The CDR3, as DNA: TGTGCCATCAGTGAGCGTCTAGCGGGGCAGACTAGCACAGATACGCAGTATTTT. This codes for CAISERLAGQTSTDTQYF.

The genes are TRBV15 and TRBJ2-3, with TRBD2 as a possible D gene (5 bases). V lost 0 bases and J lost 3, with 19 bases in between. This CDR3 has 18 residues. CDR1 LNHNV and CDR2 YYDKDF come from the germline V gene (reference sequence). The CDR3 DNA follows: TGTGCCACCAGCAGAGATAGCGCTAGTGATTGGTTAACAGATACGCAGTATTTT. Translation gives CATSRDSASDWLTDTQYF.

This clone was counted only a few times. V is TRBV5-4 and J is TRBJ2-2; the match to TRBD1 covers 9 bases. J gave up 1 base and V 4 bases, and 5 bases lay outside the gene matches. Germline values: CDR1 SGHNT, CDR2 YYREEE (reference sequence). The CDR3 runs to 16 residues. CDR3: CASSRRTGENTGELFF. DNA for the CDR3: TGTGCCAGCAGCCGACGGACAGGGGAGAACACCGGGGAGCTGTTTTTT.

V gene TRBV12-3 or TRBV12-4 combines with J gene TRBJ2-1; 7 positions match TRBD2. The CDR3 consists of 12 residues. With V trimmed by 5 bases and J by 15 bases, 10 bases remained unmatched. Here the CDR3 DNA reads TGTGCCAGCAGTGAAGAGCGGGGACGGCGGTTCTTC. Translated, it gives CASSEERGRRFF.

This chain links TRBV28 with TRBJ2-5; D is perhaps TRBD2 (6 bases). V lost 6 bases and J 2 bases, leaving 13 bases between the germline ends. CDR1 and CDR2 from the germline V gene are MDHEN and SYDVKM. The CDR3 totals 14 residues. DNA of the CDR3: TGTGCCAGCAGAACCACGGGGGTTCAAGAGACCCAGTACTTC. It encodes CASRTTGVQETQYF.

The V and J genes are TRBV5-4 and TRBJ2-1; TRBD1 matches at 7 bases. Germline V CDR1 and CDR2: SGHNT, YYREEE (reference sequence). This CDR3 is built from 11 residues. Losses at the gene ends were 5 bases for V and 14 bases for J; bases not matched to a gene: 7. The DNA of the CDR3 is TGTGCCAGCAGACAGGACAGGCGCGAGTTCTTC. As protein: CASRQDRREFF.

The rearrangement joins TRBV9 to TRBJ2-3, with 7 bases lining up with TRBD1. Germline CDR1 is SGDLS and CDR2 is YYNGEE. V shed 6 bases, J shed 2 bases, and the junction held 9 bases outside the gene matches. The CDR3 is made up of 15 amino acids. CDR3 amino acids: CASTITGTDTDTQYF. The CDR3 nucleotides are TGTGCCAGCACCATAACCGGGACAGACACAGATACGCAGTATTTT.